This T cell receptor (beta chain) derives from a study of blood T cell repertoires in COVID-19 (dated by TCRdb to about 2020). About the full investigation: Collaborator samples came from the United States, Italy and Spain and covered acute and convalescent phases of COVID-19. The material from the prospective study consisted of cDNA or gDNA derived from T cells, B-cell-depleted T cells, or PBMCs. Deeply sampled blood TCRbeta repertoires from subjects exposed to, actively infected with, or recovered from COVID-19 were included in the dataset. The repertoires were released in a freely available public database intended as a resource for research on the immune response to SARS-CoV-2. The samples were drawn from the first 160 participants of the ongoing ImmuneRACE study and from 1,254 subjects provided by 6 global collaborators. A de-identified subject ID, COVID-19 status, age in years and sex were almost always included in the sample metadata. Where HLA class I and class II types were available, the types were taken from metadata supplied by the sample provider, not from assay-based typing. The investigation overall reported the following: How much clinical and demographic metadata was included differed by source and by participant, and the metadata was provided uncurated.

TCRbeta CDR3 regions were amplified from genomic DNA using the immunoSEQ Assay, a bias-controlled multiplex PCR. In the authors' own workflow: The number of nucleated cells in each sample was estimated by amplification of reference gene primers within the assay. To quantify the absolute abundance of each unique TCRbeta CDR3 rearrangement, sequence reads were collapsed and filtered. For each sample, productive Simpson clonality was calculated as the square root of Simpson's diversity index over productive rearrangements. TCRdb stores this immuneACCESS table with in-frame sequences only. Part of the clones is absent; in the studies checked, under half of the shortfall reflects unresolved V genes, and no reason is known for the rest. V, J and clone size are those of that table, while D and trimming were read from the DNA. For this sample there are more than 200,000 clones; roughly nine tenths appear just once. The ten largest clones represent roughly 2% of the sample.

In the germline V gene, CDR1 corresponds to SGHRS and CDR2 to YFSETQ. Trimming leaves V shorter by 0 bases and J shorter by 5 bases, with the junction holding 8 bases beyond the gene matches. Including cysteine and phenylalanine, the CDR3 has 19 amino acids. Of the read, only the CDR3 DNA is kept; its 57 bases are in frame from base 1. Collaborating institutions collected whole blood in K2EDTA tubes following their own protocols. For TCRbeta analysis, collaborator samples were shipped as frozen whole blood, as isolated PBMCs, or as DNA extracted from either sample type. To note about this clone: The antigen this receptor binds is unknown. No much larger clonotype is one base removed from it; base qualities were not supplied.

Here the chain combines TRBV5-1 and TRBJ2-1; TRBD2 aligns with 16 central bases. The sequencing input was peripheral blood. The receptor was isolated from a woman aged 45 to 65 with acute or convalescent COVID-19. This receptor carries the CDR3 CASSLAPGTSGRADNEQFF. In nucleotide form, the sequence is TGCGCCAGCAGCTTGGCTCCGGGGACTAGCGGGAGGGCCGACAATGAGCAGTTCTTC.